These 19 T cell receptor beta chains share one sample of origin, sequenced in a study of cytotoxic CD8 clonotypes in ibrutinib-treated CLL. Profiled with immunoSEQ multiplex PCR; TCRdb holds only in-frame clones, not every one. The data show some 350,000 clones, with roughly two thirds seen just once and about 5.9% held by the top ten. Sequenced here: PBMCs, sampled after 36 months of ibrutinib treatment. The receptors derive from a human donor with chronic lymphocytic leukemia.

This rearrangement joins TRBV4-1 to TRBJ1-6, with 7 bases matching TRBD1. The trim removed 2 bases at V and 7 bases at J, leaving 8 bases unmatched. This CDR3 contains 16 residues. Germline-derived CDR1 and CDR2 are MGHRA and YSYEKL. The CDR3 region has the DNA TGCGCCAGCAGCCAACCCCCCAGGGGGGCGAATTCACCCCTCCACTTT. The encoded protein is CASSQPPRGANSPLHF.

The chain joins TRBV15 to TRBJ1-1; D gene ambiguous. Per the germline V gene, CDR1 is LNHNV and CDR2 is YYDKDF (reference sequence). Trimming stripped 9 bases from V and 2 bases from J, with 13 bases between. This CDR3 region has 13 residues. CDR3: CATSGLYNTEAFF. In DNA form, the CDR3 reads TGTGCCACTTCCGGGCTTTATAACACTGAAGCTTTCTTT.

The gene calls are TRBV29-1 and TRBJ2-3; D unresolved. The germline V gene has CDR1 SQVTM and CDR2 ANQGSEA. The CDR3 is made up of 13 amino acids. V lost 5 bases to trimming and J lost 3 bases, with 12 bases between them. DNA for the CDR3: TGCAGCGTTTCTTGGGTGTTAACAGATACGCAGTATTTT. It is translated as CSVSWVLTDTQYF.

This chain uses TRBV5-8 with TRBJ2-1, with 15 bases fitting TRBD2. CDR3 size: 15 residues. The J segment lost 6 bases and the V segment lost 7 bases, leaving 5 bases of the junction unmatched. Germline loops: CDR1 SGHTS, CDR2 YDEGEE. CDR3 in DNA: TGTGCCAGCGGAGGGACTAGCGGGAGGCGCAATGAGCAGTTCTTC. This codes for CASGGTSGRRNEQFF. The full variable domain, completed using reference TRBV5-8 and TRBJ2-1, is EAGVTQSPTHLIKTRGQQATLRCSPISGHTSVYWYQQALGLGLQFLLWYDEGEERNRGNFPPRFSGRQFPNYSSELNVNALELEDSALYLCASGGTSGRRNEQFFGPGTRLTVL.

V gene TRBV7-2 combines with J gene TRBJ2-1, with 10 bases that match TRBD2. Trimming at V came to 1 base and at J to 5 bases, leaving 2 bases not matched to a gene. This CDR3 region has 15 residues. Germline V gene sequence: CDR1 SGHTA, CDR2 FQGNSA. In DNA form, the CDR3 reads TGTGCCAGCAGCTTAGTCCTAGCGGGAGACAATGAGCAGTTCTTC. Translating gives CASSLVLAGDNEQFF.

The chain uses TRBV6-5 and TRBJ1-5; D is possibly TRBD1 (5 bases). Germline V gives CDR1 MNHEY, CDR2 SVGAGI. V lost 7 bases to trimming and J lost 3 bases, with 13 bases between them. The CDR3 is made up of 14 amino acids. DNA of the CDR3: TGTGCCAGCACCAAGAGGGGATTCAATCAGCCCCAGCATTTT. Translating it yields CASTKRGFNQPQHF.

The gene calls are TRBV28 and TRBJ2-7, with D maybe TRBD1 (5 bases). The CDR3 has 14 amino acids. Germline V gene sequence: CDR1 MDHEN, CDR2 SYDVKM. Between the trimmed V and J ends, which lost 1 base and 2 bases, there was a span of 9 bases. CDR3 sequence (DNA): TGTGCCAGCAGTTTATTGGGGCGACCCTACGAGCAGTACTTC. This gives the protein CASSLLGRPYEQYF.

The chain recombines TRBV27 with TRBJ1-2, with D possibly TRBD1 on 5 matching bases. This CDR3 spans 12 amino acids. Germline V CDR1 and CDR2: MNHEY, SMNVEV (reference sequence). Trimming left V 5 bases short and J 6 bases short, with 10 bases between. CDR3 loop: CASSPLGDGYTF. The CDR3 DNA reads as TGTGCCAGCAGTCCCTTGGGGGATGGCTACACCTTC.

V gene TRBV20-1 combines with J gene TRBJ1-1; D is unresolved. The germline V gene encodes CDR1 DFQATT and CDR2 SNEGSKA (reference sequence). With 1 base removed from V and 11 bases from J, the gap between germline ends came to 11 bases. This CDR3 has 11 residues. In nucleotides, the CDR3 is TGCAGTGCTAGAGTGCTGCTGAACGCTTTCTTT. Translating it yields CSARVLLNAFF.

This chain joins TRBV7-9 and TRBJ1-2; D might be TRBD1 (6 bases). This CDR3 region has 13 residues. Per germline, CDR1 SEHNR and CDR2 FQNEAQ (reference sequence). Trimming took 9 bases from V and 4 from J, leaving 15 bases between them. The CDR3 nucleotides are TGTGCCAGTAGTCGGGGGGCCCTCTATGGCTACACCTTC. Its translation is CASSRGALYGYTF.

The V gene is TRBV29-1, the J gene TRBJ2-7; 10 bases are a match to TRBD1. In germline, CDR1 is SQVTM, CDR2 ANQGSEA. This CDR3 has 15 residues. J gave up 2 bases and V 2 bases, and 6 bases lay outside the gene matches. This chain's CDR3 is CSVEKPGQGTYEQYF. CDR3 bases: TGCAGCGTTGAAAAACCGGGACAGGGGACCTACGAGCAGTACTTC.

There are a few counts of this clone. The chain recombines TRBV5-1 with TRBJ2-1, with D tentatively TRBD1 (5 bases). V was pared by 5 bases and J by 4 bases, with 7 bases between. The CDR3 is made up of 12 amino acids. The V gene's germline CDR1 is SGHRS and CDR2 YFSETQ. The CDR3 spells CASRTDYNEQFF. The CDR3 DNA sequence: TGCGCCAGCAGGACAGATTACAATGAGCAGTTCTTC. The full variable domain, rest sourced from reference TRBV5-1 and TRBJ2-1, is KAGVTQTPRYLIKTRGQQVTLSCSPISGHRSVSWYQQTPGQGLQFLFEYFSETQRNKGNFPGRFSGRQFSNSRSEMNVSTLELGDSALYLCASRTDYNEQFFGPGTRLTVL.

V and J are TRBV11-2 and TRBJ2-7; 12 bases match TRBD2. CDR3 length: 14 amino acids. Trimming took 5 bases from V and 6 from J; bases not matched to a gene: 5. CDR1 SGHAT and CDR2 FQNNGV come from the germline V gene. The DNA for the CDR3 is TGTGCCAGCAGCGTACTAGCGGGAGGAGGCGAGCAGTACTTC. Amino acid sequence: CASSVLAGGGEQYF.

This chain connects TRBV6-5 to TRBJ1-2, with a possible D match to TRBD1 (5 bases). The length of the CDR3 is 16 residues. The germline V gene has CDR1 MNHEY and CDR2 SVGAGI. V lost 0 bases to trimming and J lost 8 bases, with 19 bases between them. The CDR3 loop reads CASSYSGTARDIGYTF. CDR3 bases: TGTGCCAGCAGTTACTCGGGGACCGCCAGAGACATAGGCTACACCTTC.

This chain connects TRBV28 to TRBJ2-7, with TRBD2 matching 8 bases. The V segment lost 6 bases and the J segment 2 bases; nucleotides outside the gene matches: 6. This CDR3 has 14 amino acids. Germline CDR1 and CDR2: MDHEN and SYDVKM. In DNA, the CDR3 is TGTGCCAGCAGAACTAGCGGTCCCGCCTACGAGCAGTACTTC. It specifies CASRTSGPAYEQYF. The full variable domain, rest sourced from reference TRBV28 and TRBJ2-7, is DVKVTQSSRYLVKRTGEKVFLECVQDMDHENMFWYRQDPGLGLRLIYFSYDVKMKEKGDIPEGYSVSREKKERFSLILESASTNQTSMYLCASRTSGPAYEQYFGPGTRLTVT.

The genes are TRBV6-1 and TRBJ1-2; TRBD1 matches 8 bases. With V trimmed by 4 bases and J by 6 bases, 4 bases remained unmatched. The CDR3 runs to 13 residues. Germline V lookup: CDR1 MNHNS, CDR2 SASEGT. The CDR3 protein is CASSASTGDGYTF. Here the CDR3 DNA reads TGTGCCAGCAGTGCCTCGACAGGGGATGGCTACACCTTC.

The CDR3 bases are TGTGCCACCAGCAGAGATCCCAGGGTAGGCGAGCAGTACTTC. The encoded protein is CATSRDPRVGEQYF. The chain has TRBV15 and TRBJ2-7, with D perhaps TRBD1 (5 bases). Between the trimmed V and J ends, which lost 0 bases and 6 bases, there was a span of 12 bases. Germline V gives CDR1 LNHNV, CDR2 YYDKDF (reference sequence). This CDR3 is built from 14 residues.

In this sample, this clone turned up a few times. V usage is TRBV4-2 and J usage is TRBJ1-1; D is possibly TRBD1 (6 bases). CDR1 is LGHNA, CDR2 YNFKEQ, per germline. V lost 0 bases and J lost 0, with 11 bases in between. This CDR3 comprises 16 residues. The CDR3 here is CASSQDSGQMNTEAFF. In DNA, the CDR3 is TGTGCCAGCAGCCAAGATTCGGGACAAATGAACACTGAAGCTTTCTTT.

The chain joins TRBV9 to TRBJ2-3; 7 nucleotides align to TRBD2. The CDR3 length is 15 residues. Germline V gene lookup returns CDR1 SGDLS and CDR2 YYNGEE. J gave up 5 bases and V 4 bases, and 10 bases lay outside the gene matches. The CDR3 sequence: CASSLLASPLDTQYF. CDR3 nucleotide sequence: TGTGCCAGCAGCTTACTAGCGAGTCCGCTAGATACGCAGTATTTT. The full variable domain, rest sourced from reference TRBV9 and TRBJ2-3, is DSGVTQTPKHLITATGQRVTLRCSPRSGDLSVYWYQQSLDQGLQFLIQYYNGEERAKGNILERFSAQQFPDLHSELNLSSLELGDSALYFCASSLLASPLDTQYFGPGTRLTVL.